Detailed here is one T cell receptor beta chain. Its antigen is unknown. Libraries were prepared by immunoSEQ multiplex PCR; TCRdb keeps only in-frame clonotypes and omits some of them. The table shows under 130,000 clones, with roughly 91% occurring only once. CDR3 size: 11 residues. Germline V CDR1 and CDR2: WNHNN, SYGVQD (reference sequence). V was pared by 2 bases and J by 6 bases, with 5 bases between. The data originate from a study of siplizumab effects on memory and regulatory T cells. Findings and limits, study-wide: Siplizumab significantly lowered the alloreactive sequences that could be traced to unstimulated CD4+ memory cells. Just a small share of alloreactive clones was traced back to unstimulated subsets. For mappable alloreactive CD4+ clones, the mean Treg-derived fraction was 68.8% with siplizumab and roughly 25% in controls.

J is TRBJ2-7 and V is TRBV10-1, with a tentative D call TRBD2 (5 bases). This clonotype was sampled from a human donor in good health. The material sequenced was CD4+ T cells sorted from blood. The CDR3 loop reads CASSEEGEQYF. CDR3 DNA sequence: TGCGCCAGCAGTGAGGAGGGCGAGCAGTACTTC.